The T cell receptor beta chain under discussion was sequenced for a study of OX40 agonist ivuxolimab in advanced cancers. Overall study context: The dose of intravenous ivuxolimab that patients received every 2 weeks ranged from 0.01 to 10 mg/kg. Among those enrolled, mean age was around 60 years (range about 23 to 85) and 75% to 85% were male. Partial responses were achieved by three patients, of whom one had hepatocellular carcinoma and two had cutaneous melanoma.

The CDR3 runs to 18 residues. Germline V gene sequence: CDR1 SGDLS, CDR2 YYNGEE. Unmatched junction bases numbered 12, after V lost 0 bases and J lost 5 bases. Study-level points and caveats: Doses of 0.1 to 3.0 mg/kg were accompanied by clonal expansion of CD4+ and CD8+ blood T cells by week 6.

Libraries were prepared by immunoSEQ multiplex PCR; TCRdb keeps only in-frame clonotypes and omits some of them. This table holds roughly 80,000 clones, 90% found once. In the case of this clone: Its antigen is as yet unknown.

The clonotype originates from an adult with an advanced solid tumor such as melanoma, head and neck, liver or kidney cancer. The specimen was CD4+ or CD8+ T cells sorted from blood, collected in a trial of the OX40 agonist ivuxolimab. The chain recombines TRBV9 with TRBJ2-2, with 8 bases matching TRBD2. The CDR3, as DNA: TGTGCCAGCAGCGTAGGTCTCCGGAGCGGGAGCGGGACCGGGGAGCTGTTTTTT. Translation gives CASSVGLRSGSGTGELFF.